Listed below are T cell receptor beta chains from one sample, sequenced in a study of CD8 T cells in ankylosing spondylitis. Using its own MiXCR run on the 5' RACE reads, TCRdb lists one record per CDR3 protein. The table lists more than 250,000 distinct CDR3 sequences, around 8% of them singletons. Specimen: blood, either unsorted or a sorted T cell fraction (not recorded which). The receptors shown here come from a male donor with ankylosing spondylitis. Each CDR3 is given with its conserved first and last residue. D genes are given only for firm matches. The size entry is marked missing in some rows and otherwise reads once, few, many or a size class.

cdr3_nt: TGCGCCAGCAGCATCCGACAGGGGGCGGGTGCTGAAGCTTTCTTT; cdr3_aa: CASSIRQGAGAEAFF; clone_size: few; j_call: TRBJ1-1; v_call: TRBV5-1; d_call: TRBD1
cdr3_nt: TGTGCCAGCAGCTTTGGGGTCGCCACAGATACGCAGTATTTT; cdr3_aa: CASSFGVATDTQYF; clone_size: few; j_call: TRBJ2-3; v_call: TRBV5-5; d_call: .
cdr3_nt: TGTGCCAGCAGCTTAGCGGAGACTTCCCGCTCCTACAATGAGCAGTTCTTC; cdr3_aa: CASSLAETSRSYNEQFF; clone_size: few; j_call: TRBJ2-1; v_call: TRBV7-9; d_call: .
cdr3_nt: TGTGCCAGCAGCTTAGCGGACTTAGGGGGCCCCACTGAAGCTTTCTTT; cdr3_aa: CASSLADLGGPTEAFF; clone_size: few; j_call: TRBJ1-1; v_call: TRBV7-9; d_call: TRBD1
cdr3_nt: TGCAGCGTGACTGAGCAGTTCTTC; cdr3_aa: CSVTEQFF; clone_size: .; j_call: TRBJ2-1; v_call: TRBV29-1; d_call: .
cdr3_nt: TGTGCCAGCAGCTCCAGGGACACAATCTACGAGCAGTACTTC; cdr3_aa: CASSSRDTIYEQYF; clone_size: .; j_call: TRBJ2-7; v_call: TRBV11-3; d_call: .
cdr3_nt: TGTGCCAGCAGTTTAGTGGGCGGGAGGTTCCACGAGCAGTACTTC; cdr3_aa: CASSLVGGRFHEQYF; clone_size: .; j_call: TRBJ2-7; v_call: TRBV12-3/TRBV12-4; d_call: TRBD2
cdr3_nt: TGTGCCAGCAGCCAAGATATTAACCTTGTATCAGATACGCAGTATTTT; cdr3_aa: CASSQDINLVSDTQYF; clone_size: .; j_call: TRBJ2-3; v_call: TRBV3-1; d_call: .
cdr3_nt: TGCGCCAGCAGCTTCAGGGCAGATACGCAGTATTTT; cdr3_aa: CASSFRADTQYF; clone_size: many; j_call: TRBJ2-3; v_call: TRBV5-1; d_call: .
cdr3_nt: TGCAGTGTTCTTAGATGGGGGGAGGGCACGCGTGAGACCCAGTACTTC; cdr3_aa: CSVLRWGEGTRETQYF; clone_size: .; j_call: TRBJ2-5; v_call: TRBV20-1; d_call: TRBD2
cdr3_nt: TGTGCCACCAGTACCGGCGGAGTCGGGGAGCTGTTTTTT; cdr3_aa: CATSTGGVGELFF; clone_size: few; j_call: TRBJ2-2; v_call: TRBV24-1; d_call: .
cdr3_nt: TGTGCCAGCAGTTTACCTAGCGGGAGGGTAAACACCGGGGAGCTGTTTTTT; cdr3_aa: CASSLPSGRVNTGELFF; clone_size: .; j_call: TRBJ2-2; v_call: TRBV12-3/TRBV12-4; d_call: TRBD2
cdr3_nt: TGCGCCAGCAGCCAACAAGGAGGAGCTTACAATGAGCAGTTCTTC; cdr3_aa: CASSQQGGAYNEQFF; clone_size: .; j_call: TRBJ2-1; v_call: TRBV4-3; d_call: .
cdr3_nt: TGTGCCAGCAGCTTGTACAATCAGCCCCAGCATTTT; cdr3_aa: CASSLYNQPQHF; clone_size: .; j_call: TRBJ1-5; v_call: TRBV7-9; d_call: .
cdr3_nt: TGTGCCAGCAGCTTAGCACGTAGCGGGAGGGCCGGGAATACGCAGTATTTT; cdr3_aa: CASSLARSGRAGNTQYF; clone_size: few; j_call: TRBJ2-3; v_call: TRBV7-8; d_call: TRBD2
cdr3_nt: TGTGCCAGCAGTCCCTATAGCTTAGACTCTGGAAACACCATATATTTT; cdr3_aa: CASSPYSLDSGNTIYF; clone_size: many; j_call: TRBJ1-3; v_call: TRBV27; d_call: .
cdr3_nt: TGTGCCAGTCCAAAGGGGCAGAATCCAAGCTCTGGGGCCAACGTCCTGACTTTC; cdr3_aa: CASPKGQNPSSGANVLTF; clone_size: .; j_call: TRBJ2-6; v_call: TRBV25-1; d_call: .
cdr3_nt: TGCGCCAGCAGCTTGGATGGGGGCGCTTATGGCTACACCTTC; cdr3_aa: CASSLDGGAYGYTF; clone_size: few; j_call: TRBJ1-2; v_call: TRBV5-1; d_call: .
cdr3_nt: TGTGCCATCAATGCGGGTACCTCCTACGAGCAGTACTTC; cdr3_aa: CAINAGTSYEQYF; clone_size: .; j_call: TRBJ2-7; v_call: TRBV10-3; d_call: .
cdr3_nt: TGTGCCAGCACCATGAACACTGAAGCTTTCTTT; cdr3_aa: CASTMNTEAFF; clone_size: many; j_call: TRBJ1-1; v_call: TRBV6-2/TRBV6-3; d_call: .
cdr3_nt: TGCAGCGTTGAAGAGAGTGGGAATGAGCAGTTCTTC; cdr3_aa: CSVEESGNEQFF; clone_size: many; j_call: TRBJ2-1; v_call: TRBV29-1; d_call: .
cdr3_nt: TGTGCCAGCATGGGGACTGAAGCTTTCTTT; cdr3_aa: CASMGTEAFF; clone_size: few; j_call: TRBJ1-1; v_call: TRBV6-2/TRBV6-3; d_call: .
cdr3_nt: TGCGCCAGCCGTTCACGACCGGGATTGAACTACGAGCAGTACTTC; cdr3_aa: CASRSRPGLNYEQYF; clone_size: .; j_call: TRBJ2-7; v_call: TRBV5-1; d_call: .
cdr3_nt: TGTGCCAGCAGTTTGTCGGGGGGCGAAGGGTACACTGAAGCTTTCTTT; cdr3_aa: CASSLSGGEGYTEAFF; clone_size: .; j_call: TRBJ1-1; v_call: TRBV12-3/TRBV12-4; d_call: .
cdr3_nt: TGTGCCAGCAGCCCCCGGGGGGACCCCTACAATGAGCAGTTCTTC; cdr3_aa: CASSPRGDPYNEQFF; clone_size: many; j_call: TRBJ2-1; v_call: TRBV12-3/TRBV12-4; d_call: TRBD2
cdr3_nt: TGTGCCACGTCGTCCCTCAATGAGCAGTTCTTC; cdr3_aa: CATSSLNEQFF; clone_size: few; j_call: TRBJ2-1; v_call: TRBV24-1; d_call: .
cdr3_nt: TGTGCCAGCAGCCAAGATAGACTCAGCAATCAGCCCCAGCATTTT; cdr3_aa: CASSQDRLSNQPQHF; clone_size: .; j_call: TRBJ1-5; v_call: TRBV4-2; d_call: .
cdr3_nt: TGTGCCAGCAGCTTTAGGGCGGGGCAGCAGTGGGGCCAAGCGGAGACCCAGTACTTC; cdr3_aa: CASSFRAGQQWGQAETQYF; clone_size: once; j_call: TRBJ2-5; v_call: TRBV7-6; d_call: .
cdr3_nt: TGCGCCAGCAGCTTGGGAGTAGCGGCCAGCACCGGGGAGCTGTTTTTT; cdr3_aa: CASSLGVAASTGELFF; clone_size: few; j_call: TRBJ2-2; v_call: TRBV5-1; d_call: .
cdr3_nt: TGTGCCACCAGTGACCGGCTAGCGGGGGAGACCCAGTACTTC; cdr3_aa: CATSDRLAGETQYF; clone_size: .; j_call: TRBJ2-5; v_call: TRBV24-1; d_call: TRBD2
cdr3_nt: TGCAGCGTCACTAGCGTCCACGGAGGGGAGCAGTTCTTC; cdr3_aa: CSVTSVHGGEQFF; clone_size: many; j_call: TRBJ2-1; v_call: TRBV29-1; d_call: TRBD2
cdr3_nt: TGCGCCAGCAGCTTGGGGCTCGACACCTCTGGGGCCAACGTCCTGACTTTC; cdr3_aa: CASSLGLDTSGANVLTF; clone_size: .; j_call: TRBJ2-6; v_call: TRBV5-1; d_call: .
cdr3_nt: TGTGCCAGCAGCCACCTTGAGGAGGCTCAGCTAGCTTTCTTT; cdr3_aa: CASSHLEEAQLAFF; clone_size: .; j_call: TRBJ1-1; v_call: TRBV4-2; d_call: .
cdr3_nt: TGTGCCAGCAGCCAGAGGGACAGGGGCTCACCCCTCCACTTT; cdr3_aa: CASSQRDRGSPLHF; clone_size: few; j_call: TRBJ1-6; v_call: TRBV14; d_call: TRBD1
cdr3_nt: TGTGCCAGCAGCTTAGGGCCAGGGAGTATCCTCTTATCTTCCTACGAGCAGTACTTC; cdr3_aa: CASSLGPGSILLSSYEQYF; clone_size: many; j_call: TRBJ2-7; v_call: TRBV7-2; d_call: .
cdr3_nt: TGTGCCAGCAGTAGGGACACAGATACGCAGTATTTT; cdr3_aa: CASSRDTDTQYF; clone_size: many; j_call: TRBJ2-3; v_call: TRBV12-3/TRBV12-4; d_call: .
cdr3_nt: TGTGCCAGCAGCTTAGCGCAGGGGGCGAGCTATGGCTACACCTTC; cdr3_aa: CASSLAQGASYGYTF; clone_size: many; j_call: TRBJ1-2; v_call: TRBV11-2; d_call: TRBD1
cdr3_nt: TGTGCCAGCAGGAAACTAGCGGGATTTAGCTATGAGCAGTTCTTC; cdr3_aa: CASRKLAGFSYEQFF; clone_size: few; j_call: TRBJ2-1; v_call: TRBV6-1; d_call: TRBD2
cdr3_nt: TGTGCCAGCAGTTACTCCGGCTCCTCCTACAATGAGCAGTTCTTC; cdr3_aa: CASSYSGSSYNEQFF; clone_size: .; j_call: TRBJ2-1; v_call: TRBV6-5; d_call: .
cdr3_nt: TGCGCCAGCAGCTCTCAGGGAACCGGGGAGCTGTTTTTT; cdr3_aa: CASSSQGTGELFF; clone_size: many; j_call: TRBJ2-2; v_call: TRBV5-1; d_call: .
cdr3_nt: TGTGCCAGCAGTCCTCCCGGGCCAGCCACCTACGAGCAGTACTTC; cdr3_aa: CASSPPGPATYEQYF; clone_size: few; j_call: TRBJ2-7; v_call: TRBV28; d_call: .
cdr3_nt: TGTGCCAGCAGTTTACCTTACACCGGGGAGCTGTTTTTT; cdr3_aa: CASSLPYTGELFF; clone_size: .; j_call: TRBJ2-2; v_call: TRBV28; d_call: .